The rows below give T cell receptor beta chains drawn from one sample of a study of glioma-infiltrating T cells. TCRdb ran MiXCR on the multiplex PCR reads and lists one entry per CDR3 protein. The sample yields about 190,000 distinct CDR3 sequences, approximately 30% seen once. Sequencing was done on a sample of glioma tissue, nonneoplastic brain tissue, or PBMCs (not recorded which). The receptor source for this set is a human donor with low-grade glioma or glioblastoma, undergoing nonglioma brain surgery, or in good health (not recorded which). Each CDR3 is given with its conserved first and last residue. A D gene is named only where the DNA matches it firmly. Clone size, where shown, is once, few, many, or a class for clones that have expanded.

J gene | V gene | clone size | D gene | CDR3 protein | CDR3 DNA
TRBJ2-5 | TRBV6-1 | many | . | CASSLSAKETQYF | TGTGCCAGCAGTTTGAGCGCTAAAGAGACCCAGTACTTC
TRBJ1-5 | TRBV20-1 | many | TRBD1 | CSAAGGGNQPQHF | TGCAGTGCTGCAGGGGGCGGCAATCAGCCCCAGCATTTT
TRBJ1-6 | TRBV25-1 | . | TRBD1 | CVSSARGQGDSPLHF | TGTGTCAGCAGTGCCCGGGGACAGGGAGACTCACCCCTCCACTTT
TRBJ2-3 | TRBV10-3 | . | . | CAITPAPGPRPDTQYF | TGTGCCATCACACCAGCACCGGGCCCAAGACCGGATACGCAGTATTTT
TRBJ2-3 | TRBV4-3 | many | . | CASSQGPGTQYF | TGCGCCAGCAGCCAAGGGCCCGGCACGCAGTATTTT
TRBJ2-7 | TRBV14 | many | . | CASSHRLHYEQYF | TGTGCCAGCAGCCACCGACTCCACTACGAGCAGTACTTC
TRBJ2-7 | TRBV3-1 | few | . | CASSQVEEQYF | TGTGCCAGCAGCCAAGTGGAGGAGCAGTACTTC
TRBJ2-1 | TRBV6-2/TRBV6-3 | many | . | CASSYSLAGKQFF | TGTGCCAGCAGTTATTCTCTGGCGGGAAAGCAGTTCTTC
TRBJ2-1 | TRBV2 | many | TRBD2 | CASRASGGTYNEQFF | TGTGCCAGCAGGGCTAGCGGAGGCACCTACAATGAGCAGTTCTTC
TRBJ2-5 | TRBV7-2 | many | . | CASSLGGKETQYF | TGTGCCAGCAGCTTAGGGGGTAAAGAGACCCAGTACTTC
TRBJ2-3 | TRBV7-3 | . | . | CASSYSGDSADTQYF | TGTGCCAGCAGCTATTCGGGAGACAGCGCAGATACGCAGTATTTT
TRBJ2-1 | TRBV20-1 | many | TRBD2 | CSARPGLAWNEQFF | TGCAGTGCGAGGCCGGGACTAGCTTGGAATGAGCAGTTCTTC
TRBJ1-1 | TRBV10-3 | many | . | CAISTGSDEAFF | TGTGCCATCAGTACGGGATCCGATGAAGCTTTCTTT
TRBJ2-1 | TRBV27 | many | . | CASSLDDLYNEQFF | TGTGCCAGCAGTTTAGACGATTTATACAATGAGCAGTTCTTC
TRBJ2-7 | TRBV2 | . | . | CASSDTAGYEQYF | TGTGCCAGCAGTGATACGGCAGGTTACGAGCAGTACTTC
TRBJ2-7 | TRBV7-2 | many | TRBD2 | CASSSSSGNEQYF | TGTGCCAGCAGCTCCTCTAGCGGGAACGAGCAGTACTTC
TRBJ2-1 | TRBV3-1 | . | . | CASSQDVRAPEFF | TGTGCCAGCAGCCAAGATGTGAGAGCGCCCGAGTTCTTC
TRBJ2-5 | TRBV19 | once | TRBD2 | CASSIGGTSGQETQYF | TGTGCCAGTAGTATTGGGGGGACTAGCGGCCAAGAGACCCAGTACTTC
TRBJ2-3 | TRBV20-1 | many | TRBD2 | CSARDWGTSGTDTQYF | TGCAGTGCTAGAGATTGGGGGACTAGCGGCACAGATACGCAGTATTTT
TRBJ2-7 | TRBV5-4 | few | . | CASSTDGYEQYF | TGTGCCAGCAGCACGGATGGCTACGAGCAGTACTTC
TRBJ2-3 | TRBV6-6 | many | . | CASSYRAPPDTQYF | TGTGCCAGCAGTTACCGGGCTCCCCCAGATACGCAGTATTTT
TRBJ1-5 | TRBV6-1 | many | . | CASKDIGIGINQPQHF | TGTGCCAGCAAGGACATAGGGATCGGGATCAATCAGCCCCAGCATTTT